This TCR beta chain was recorded in a study of blood T cell repertoires in COVID-19. Per the study methods: For nucleated cells, counts were estimated from reference gene primer amplification. The method was immunoSEQ multiplex PCR; TCRdb's version includes in-frame clones alone and lacks a portion of them. V and J calls and clone size are given by that table; D and trimming were obtained from the DNA. The repertoire holds around 270,000 clones, with 80% to 85% as singletons. Trimming left V 2 bases short and J 7 bases short, with 5 bases between. The CDR3 is made up of 11 amino acids. Germline V gene data show CDR1 as SGHNT and CDR2 as YENEEA.

The sequencing input was peripheral blood. This chain joins TRBV11-3 and TRBJ1-2; possible D gene TRBD1, 5 bases. This sequence was found in a person aged 70 to 79 with COVID-19, enrolled during active disease. CDR3 DNA: TGTGCCAGCAGCTTACAGGGTGGCTACACCTTC. It yields the protein CASSLQGGYTF.